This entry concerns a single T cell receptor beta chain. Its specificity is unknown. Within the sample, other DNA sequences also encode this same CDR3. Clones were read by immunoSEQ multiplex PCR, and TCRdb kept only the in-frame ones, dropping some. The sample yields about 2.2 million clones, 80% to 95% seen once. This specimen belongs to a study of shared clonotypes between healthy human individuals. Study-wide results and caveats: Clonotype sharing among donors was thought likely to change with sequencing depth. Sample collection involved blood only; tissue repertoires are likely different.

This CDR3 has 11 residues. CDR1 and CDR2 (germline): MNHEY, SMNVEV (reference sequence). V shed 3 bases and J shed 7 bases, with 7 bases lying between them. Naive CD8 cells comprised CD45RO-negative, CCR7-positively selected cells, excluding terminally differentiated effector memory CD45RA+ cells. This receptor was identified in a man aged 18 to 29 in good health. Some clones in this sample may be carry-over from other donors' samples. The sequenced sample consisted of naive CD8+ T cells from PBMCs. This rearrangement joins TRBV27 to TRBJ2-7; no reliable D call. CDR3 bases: TGTGCCAGCAGTTTCTCGAATGAGCAGTACTTC. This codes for CASSFSNEQYF.